What follows are 8 T cell receptor beta chains derived from one specimen sequenced in a study of control samples from healthy donors and cancer patients. Only in-frame clones appear in the TCRdb table, and some are missing; sequencing was by immunoSEQ multiplex PCR. The repertoire holds 100,000 or so clones, with around 89% as singletons. The sequenced material came from blood. The source is a man aged 25 to 40 in good health.

The CDR3 reads CASSLTGEETQYF. The CDR3 DNA is TGTGCCAGCAGCTTGACAGGGGAAGAGACCCAGTACTTC. The J gene is TRBJ2-5, the V gene TRBV5-6; 7 positions agree with TRBD1. CDR1 is SGHDT, CDR2 YYEEEE, per germline. This CDR3 has 13 residues. Trimming at V came to 1 base and at J to 3 bases, leaving 0 bases not matched to a gene.

The chain uses TRBV20-1 and TRBJ1-1; no clear D gene. The CDR3 totals 11 residues. V was pared by 0 bases and J by 2 bases, with 1 base between. Germline V gives CDR1 DFQATT, CDR2 SNEGSKA (reference sequence). The CDR3: CSARDNTEAFF. CDR3 sequence (DNA): TGCAGTGCTAGAGATAACACTGAAGCTTTCTTT.

In its sample, this clone ranks as medium-sized. The chain couples TRBV28 to TRBJ1-1; the D is unclear. The V end lost 1 base, the J end lost 3 bases, and 9 bases lay between the germline ends. Germline loops: CDR1 MDHEN, CDR2 SYDVKM. The length of the CDR3 is 14 residues. CDR3 residues: CASSLLRLYTEAFF. The CDR3, as DNA: TGTGCCAGCAGTTTATTAAGGTTGTACACTGAAGCTTTCTTT.

The rearrangement links TRBV4-3 to TRBJ2-7, with 7 bases fitting TRBD1. Germline-derived CDR1 and CDR2 are LGHNA and YSLEER. The length of the CDR3 is 15 residues. Germline trimming cut 0 bases from V and 7 bases from J; bases unmatched to any gene: 9. In DNA, the CDR3 is TGCGCCAGCAGCCAAGAACAGGGGTTCCCCCGGGAGCAGTACTTC. Protein sequence: CASSQEQGFPREQYF.

This chain uses TRBV6-1 with TRBJ2-1; no clear D. V was cut by 1 base and J by 3 bases, with 13 bases left in between. The germline CDR1 and CDR2 sequences are MNHNS and SASEGT. The CDR3 sequence is 16 residues long. This chain's CDR3 is CASSEDAIMGYNEQFF. The CDR3 nucleotides are TGTGCCAGCAGTGAAGATGCAATCATGGGCTACAATGAGCAGTTCTTC.

The rearrangement uses TRBV28 and TRBJ1-5; TRBD1 is a possible D gene (6 bases). Trimming took 4 bases from V and 1 from J, leaving 11 bases between them. The germline V gene encodes CDR1 MDHEN and CDR2 SYDVKM. The CDR3 totals 15 residues. This CDR3 is CASSSGTQSNQPQHF. In nucleotides, the CDR3 is TGTGCCAGCAGTTCCGGGACACAAAGCAATCAGCCCCAGCATTTT.

The chain carries TRBV2 and TRBJ1-1; D gene uncertain. Germline CDR1 SNHLY, CDR2 FYNNEI. The V and J ends lost 4 bases and 1 base respectively, with 19 bases between them. CDR3 length: 17 amino acids. The CDR3 protein is CASSVRIGGRSNTEAFF. The CDR3 DNA reads TGTGCCAGCAGTGTCAGGATAGGCGGACGGTCGAACACTGAAGCTTTCTTT.

The rearrangement links TRBV30 to TRBJ1-3, with no clear D. V lost 2 bases and J 0 bases, leaving 14 bases between the germline ends. This CDR3 has 16 amino acids. CDR1 is GTSNPN, CDR2 SVGIG, per germline (reference sequence). The CDR3 loop is CAWSKRFTDSGNTIYF. CDR3 nucleotide sequence: TGTGCCTGGAGTAAACGGTTTACTGACTCTGGAAACACCATATATTTT.